This TCR beta chain was recorded in a study of neoadjuvant anti-PD-1 for oral cavity cancer. Here immunoSEQ multiplex PCR was the method, and the copy in TCRdb shows in-frame clones only, minus some. The sample lists 55,000 to 75,000 clones; roughly nine tenths were seen once. Time point in this sample: after neoadjuvant nivolumab, at surgical resection. The V segment lost 0 bases and the J segment 0 bases; nucleotides outside the gene matches: 2. This CDR3 has 15 amino acids. Germline loops: CDR1 SGDLS, CDR2 YYNGEE. The source material was PBMCs, sampled after nivolumab (anti-PD-1) treatment. The chain is built from TRBV9 and TRBJ1-1; 7 nucleotides match TRBD1. This receptor was obtained from a person between 35 and 79 years old with oral cavity squamous cell carcinoma. The CDR3 loop reads CASSVGGTVNTEAFF. The CDR3 region has the DNA TGTGCCAGCAGCGTAGGAGGGACAGTGAACACTGAAGCTTTCTTT.